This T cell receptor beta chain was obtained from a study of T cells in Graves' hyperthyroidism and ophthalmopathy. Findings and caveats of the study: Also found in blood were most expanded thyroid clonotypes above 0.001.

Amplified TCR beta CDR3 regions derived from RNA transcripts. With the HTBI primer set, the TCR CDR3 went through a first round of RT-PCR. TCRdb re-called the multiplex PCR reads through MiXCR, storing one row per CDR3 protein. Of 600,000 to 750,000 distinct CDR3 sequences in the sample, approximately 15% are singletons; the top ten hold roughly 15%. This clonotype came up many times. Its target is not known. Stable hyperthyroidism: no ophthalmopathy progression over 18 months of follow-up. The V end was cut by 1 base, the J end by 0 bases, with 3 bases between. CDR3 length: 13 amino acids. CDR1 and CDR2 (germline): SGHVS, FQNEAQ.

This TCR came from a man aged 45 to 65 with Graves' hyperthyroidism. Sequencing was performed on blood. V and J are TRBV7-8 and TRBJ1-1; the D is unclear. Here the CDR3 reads CASSLDLNTEAFF. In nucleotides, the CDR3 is TGTGCCAGCAGCTTAGATTTGAACACTGAAGCTTTCTTT.